This TCR beta chain came from a study of shared clonotypes between healthy human individuals. General observations from the study: Of the naive CD4 clonotypes, roughly 5.5% were shared across a handful of donors. The represented genetic and exposure-history diversity was limited by the small number of donors.

As handled by the study authors: Junction-only sequences produced by ImmunoSEQ had no quality scores, so filtering differed. Method: immunoSEQ multiplex PCR; TCRdb's copy keeps in-frame clones and lacks some. From that table come the V and J calls and clone size; the DNA was used to work out D and trimming. The sample consists of 2,500,000 or so clones, about 92% of them appearing once. About this clone itself: Its antigen remains unidentified.

Both subsets, CD45RA+ naive and CD45RA-negative memory, were split from the CD4+ cells. The germline V gene encodes CDR1 SGHRS and CDR2 YFSETQ. The CDR3 has 13 residues. Trimming took off 0 bases at V and 10 bases at J, with 13 bases between the two ends. Sequenced: naive CD4+ T cells sorted from blood. The subset is: CD45RA+ positively selected. The rearrangement links TRBV5-1 to TRBJ1-1; D gene ambiguous. This sequence originates from a man aged 18-30 years in good health. This CDR3 is CASSLAPLWGAFF. The CDR3 DNA is TGCGCCAGCAGCTTGGCACCCTTATGGGGAGCTTTCTTT.